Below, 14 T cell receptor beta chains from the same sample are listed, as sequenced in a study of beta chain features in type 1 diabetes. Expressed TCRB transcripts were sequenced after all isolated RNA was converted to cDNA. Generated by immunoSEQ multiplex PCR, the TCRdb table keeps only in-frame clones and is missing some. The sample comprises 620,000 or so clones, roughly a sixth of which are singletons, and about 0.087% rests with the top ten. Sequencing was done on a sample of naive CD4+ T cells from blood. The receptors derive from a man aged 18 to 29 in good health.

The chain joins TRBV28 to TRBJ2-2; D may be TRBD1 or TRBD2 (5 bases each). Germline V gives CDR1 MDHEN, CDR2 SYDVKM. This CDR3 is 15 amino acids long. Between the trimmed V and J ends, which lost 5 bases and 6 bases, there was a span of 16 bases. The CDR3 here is CASSPTRGAAGELFF. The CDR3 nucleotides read TGTGCCAGCAGTCCCACCCGGGGCGCCGCCGGGGAGCTGTTTTTT.

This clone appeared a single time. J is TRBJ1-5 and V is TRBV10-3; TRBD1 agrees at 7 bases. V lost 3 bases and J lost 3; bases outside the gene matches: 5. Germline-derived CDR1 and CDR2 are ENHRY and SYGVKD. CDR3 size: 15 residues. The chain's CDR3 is CAISETGEFNQPQHF. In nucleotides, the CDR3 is TGTGCCATCAGTGAAACAGGGGAGTTCAATCAGCCCCAGCATTTT.

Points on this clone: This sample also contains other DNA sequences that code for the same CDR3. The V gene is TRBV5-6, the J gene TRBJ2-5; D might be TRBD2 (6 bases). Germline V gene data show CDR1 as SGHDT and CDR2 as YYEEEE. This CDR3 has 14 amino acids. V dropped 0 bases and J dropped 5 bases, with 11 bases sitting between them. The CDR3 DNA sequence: TGTGCCAGCAGCTTGGTGGGAGGAAGGGAGACCCAGTACTTC. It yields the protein CASSLVGGRETQYF.

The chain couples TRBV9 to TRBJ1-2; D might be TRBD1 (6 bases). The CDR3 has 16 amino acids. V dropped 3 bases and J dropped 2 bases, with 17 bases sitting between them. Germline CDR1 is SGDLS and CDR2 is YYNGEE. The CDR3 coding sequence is TGTGCCAGCAGCGCGTCCACAGGGCGGGGGAACTATGGCTACACCTTC. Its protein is CASSASTGRGNYGYTF.

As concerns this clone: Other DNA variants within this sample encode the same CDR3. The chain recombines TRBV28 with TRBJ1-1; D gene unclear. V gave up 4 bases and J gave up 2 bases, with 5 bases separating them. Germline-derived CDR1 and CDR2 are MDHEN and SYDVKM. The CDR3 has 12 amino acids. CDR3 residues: CASSSVNTEAFF. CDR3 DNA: TGTGCCAGCAGTTCAGTCAACACTGAAGCTTTCTTT.

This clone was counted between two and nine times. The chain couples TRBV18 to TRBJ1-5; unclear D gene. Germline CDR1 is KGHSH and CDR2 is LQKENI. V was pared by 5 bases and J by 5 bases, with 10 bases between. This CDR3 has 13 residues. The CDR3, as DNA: TGTGCCAGCTCAACATCTGGTGATCAGCCCCAGCATTTT. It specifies CASSTSGDQPQHF.

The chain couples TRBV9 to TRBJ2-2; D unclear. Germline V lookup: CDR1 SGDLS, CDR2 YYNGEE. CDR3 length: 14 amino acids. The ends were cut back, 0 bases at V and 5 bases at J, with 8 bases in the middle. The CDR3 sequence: CASSVDRRTGELFF. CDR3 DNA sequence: TGTGCCAGCAGCGTAGACAGAAGGACCGGGGAGCTGTTTTTT.

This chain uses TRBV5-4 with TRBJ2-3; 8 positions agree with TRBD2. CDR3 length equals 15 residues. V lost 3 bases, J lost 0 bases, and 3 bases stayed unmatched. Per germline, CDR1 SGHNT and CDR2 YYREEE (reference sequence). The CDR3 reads CASSSASGSTDTQYF. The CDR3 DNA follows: TGTGCCAGCAGCTCAGCTAGCGGGAGCACAGATACGCAGTATTTT. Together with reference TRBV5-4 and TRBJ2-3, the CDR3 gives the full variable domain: ETGVTQSPTHLIKTRGQQVTLRCSSQSGHNTVSWYQQALGQGPQFIFQYYREEENGRGNFPPRFSGLQFPNYSSELNVNALELDDSALYLCASSSASGSTDTQYFGPGTRLTVL.

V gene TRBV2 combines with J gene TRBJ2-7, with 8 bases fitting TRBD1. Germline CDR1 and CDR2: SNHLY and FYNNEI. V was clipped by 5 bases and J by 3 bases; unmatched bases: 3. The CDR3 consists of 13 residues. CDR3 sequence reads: CASSRTGNYEQYF. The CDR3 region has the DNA TGTGCCAGCAGTCGGACAGGGAACTACGAGCAGTACTTC.

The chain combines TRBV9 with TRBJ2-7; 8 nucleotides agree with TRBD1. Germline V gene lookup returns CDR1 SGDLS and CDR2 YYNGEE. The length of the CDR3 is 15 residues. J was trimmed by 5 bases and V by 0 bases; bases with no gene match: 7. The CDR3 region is CASSVESRGPDEQYF. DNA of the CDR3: TGTGCCAGCAGCGTAGAAAGCAGGGGGCCGGACGAGCAGTACTTC.

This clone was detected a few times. For the CDR3, the DNA is TGTGCCAGCAGCTTAAAGGGCAGGCTGAACACTGAAGCTTTCTTT. It specifies CASSLKGRLNTEAFF. This chain connects TRBV7-3 to TRBJ1-1; D call uncertain. The V gene lost 1 base and the J gene lost 0 bases, with 9 bases spanning the gap. CDR3 length: 15 residues. Germline values: CDR1 SGHTA, CDR2 FQGTGA.

The CDR3 nucleotides are TGTGCCAGCAGTTTAGGGACGCAGGTCAACGAAGCTTTCTTT. Translating it yields CASSLGTQVNEAFF. V is TRBV28 and J is TRBJ1-1, with D maybe TRBD1 (5 bases). V shed 2 bases and J shed 8 bases, with 15 bases lying between them. In germline, CDR1 is MDHEN, CDR2 SYDVKM. The CDR3 has 14 amino acids.

Here the CDR3 DNA reads TGTGCCAGCAGTCGATCACTCTCTGGAAACACCATATATTTT. Encoded protein: CASSRSLSGNTIYF. The V gene is TRBV6-5, the J gene TRBJ1-3; D not resolved. This CDR3 comprises 14 residues. Trimming took 5 bases from V and 0 from J, leaving 8 bases between them. Germline CDR1 reads MNHEY; CDR2 reads SVGAGI.

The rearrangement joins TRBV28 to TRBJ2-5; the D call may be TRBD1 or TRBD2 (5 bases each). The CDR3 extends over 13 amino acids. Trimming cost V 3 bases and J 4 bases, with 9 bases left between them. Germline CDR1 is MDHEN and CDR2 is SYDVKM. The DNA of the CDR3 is TGTGCCAGCAGTTTGGGGGTCATAGAGACCCAGTACTTC. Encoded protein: CASSLGVIETQYF.